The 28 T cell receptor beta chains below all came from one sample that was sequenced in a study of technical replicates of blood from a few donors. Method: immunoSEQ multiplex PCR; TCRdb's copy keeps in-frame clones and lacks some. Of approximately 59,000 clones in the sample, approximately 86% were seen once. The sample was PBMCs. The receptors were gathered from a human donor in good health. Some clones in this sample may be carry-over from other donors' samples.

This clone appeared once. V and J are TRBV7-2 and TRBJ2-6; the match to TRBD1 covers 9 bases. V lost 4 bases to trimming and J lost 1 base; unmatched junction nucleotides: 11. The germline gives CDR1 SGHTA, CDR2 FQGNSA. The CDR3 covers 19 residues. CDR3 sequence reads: CASSSAGTGWGSGANVLTF. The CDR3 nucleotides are TGTGCCAGCAGCTCCGCTGGGACAGGGTGGGGATCTGGGGCCAACGTCCTGACTTTC.

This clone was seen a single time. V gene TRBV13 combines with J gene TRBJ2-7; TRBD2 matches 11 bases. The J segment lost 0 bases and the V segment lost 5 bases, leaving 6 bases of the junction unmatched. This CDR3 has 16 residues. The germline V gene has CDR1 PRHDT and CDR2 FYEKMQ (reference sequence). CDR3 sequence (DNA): TGTGCCAGCAGCGCCAAACTAGCGGGAGTCTCCTACGAGCAGTACTTC. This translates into CASSAKLAGVSYEQYF.

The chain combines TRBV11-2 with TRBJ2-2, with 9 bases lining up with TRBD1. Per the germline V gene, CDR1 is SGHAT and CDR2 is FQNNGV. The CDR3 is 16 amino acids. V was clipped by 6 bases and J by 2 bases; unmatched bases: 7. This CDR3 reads CASRPTQGANTGELFF. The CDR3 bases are TGTGCCAGCAGGCCGACACAGGGGGCCAACACCGGGGAGCTGTTTTTT. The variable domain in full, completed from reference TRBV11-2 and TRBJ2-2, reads EAGVAQSPRYKIIEKRQSVAFWCNPISGHATLYWYQQILGQGPKLLIQFQNNGVVDDSQLPKDRFSAERLKGVDSTLKIQPAKLEDSAVYLCASRPTQGANTGELFFGEGSRLTVL.

In DNA, the CDR3 is TGTGCCAGTAGTTCGCTGGGGCCTGGAAACACCATATATTTT. Translation gives CASSSLGPGNTIYF. The V gene is TRBV19, the J gene TRBJ1-3; weak D call: TRBD1 (5 bases). Germline V gene sequence: CDR1 LNHDA, CDR2 SQIVND (reference sequence). The CDR3 runs 14 residues. V shed 5 bases and J shed 2 bases, with 10 bases lying between them.

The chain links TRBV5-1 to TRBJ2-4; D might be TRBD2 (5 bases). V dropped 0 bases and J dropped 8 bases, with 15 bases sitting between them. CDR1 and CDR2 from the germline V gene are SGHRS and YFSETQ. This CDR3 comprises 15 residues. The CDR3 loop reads CASSLEASPWDIQYF. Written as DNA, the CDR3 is TGCGCCAGCAGCTTGGAGGCTAGCCCATGGGACATTCAGTACTTC.

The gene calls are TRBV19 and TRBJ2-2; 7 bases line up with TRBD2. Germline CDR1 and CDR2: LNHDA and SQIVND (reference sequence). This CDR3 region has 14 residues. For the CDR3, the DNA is TGTGCTTCGCGGGAGAAGGGGAACACCGGGGAGCTGTTTTTT. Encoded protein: CASREKGNTGELFF.

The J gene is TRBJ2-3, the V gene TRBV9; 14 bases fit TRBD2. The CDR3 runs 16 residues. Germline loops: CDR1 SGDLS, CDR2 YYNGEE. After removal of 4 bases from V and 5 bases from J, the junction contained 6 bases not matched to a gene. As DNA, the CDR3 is TGTGCCAGCAGCACTGGGACTAGCGGGAGATTAGATACGCAGTATTTT. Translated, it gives CASSTGTSGRLDTQYF.

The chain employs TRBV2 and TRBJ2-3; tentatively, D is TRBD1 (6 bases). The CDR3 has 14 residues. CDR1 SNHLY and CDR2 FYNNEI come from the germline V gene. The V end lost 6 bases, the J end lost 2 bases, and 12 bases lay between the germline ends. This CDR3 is CASSLQGDTDTQYF. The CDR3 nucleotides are TGTGCCAGCAGCCTACAGGGAGACACAGATACGCAGTATTTT.

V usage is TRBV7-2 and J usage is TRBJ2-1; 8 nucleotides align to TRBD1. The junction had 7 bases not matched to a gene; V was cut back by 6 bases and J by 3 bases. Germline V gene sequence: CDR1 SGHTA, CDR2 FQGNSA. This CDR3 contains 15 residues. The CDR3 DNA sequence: TGTGCCAGCAGATACCAGGGGGCGATCTACAATGAGCAGTTCTTC. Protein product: CASRYQGAIYNEQFF.

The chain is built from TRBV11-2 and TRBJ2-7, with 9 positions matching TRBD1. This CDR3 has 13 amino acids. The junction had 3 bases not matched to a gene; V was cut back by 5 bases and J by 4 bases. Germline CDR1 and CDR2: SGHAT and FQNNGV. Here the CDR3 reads CASSVGQGYEQYF. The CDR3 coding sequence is TGTGCCAGCAGCGTGGGACAGGGTTACGAGCAGTACTTC. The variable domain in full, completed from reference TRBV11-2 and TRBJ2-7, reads EAGVAQSPRYKIIEKRQSVAFWCNPISGHATLYWYQQILGQGPKLLIQFQNNGVVDDSQLPKDRFSAERLKGVDSTLKIQPAKLEDSAVYLCASSVGQGYEQYFGPGTRLTVT.

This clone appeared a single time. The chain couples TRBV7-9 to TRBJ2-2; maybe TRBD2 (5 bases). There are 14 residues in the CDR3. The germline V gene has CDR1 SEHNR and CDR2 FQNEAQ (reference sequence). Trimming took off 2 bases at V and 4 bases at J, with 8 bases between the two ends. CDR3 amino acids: CASSLLGGTGELFF. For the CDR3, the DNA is TGTGCCAGCAGCTTATTAGGAGGCACCGGGGAGCTGTTTTTT.

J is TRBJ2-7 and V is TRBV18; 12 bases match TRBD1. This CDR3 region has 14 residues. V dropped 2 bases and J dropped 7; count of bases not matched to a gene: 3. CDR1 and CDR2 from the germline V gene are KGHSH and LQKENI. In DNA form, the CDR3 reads TGTGCCAGCTCACCAGGGACAGGGGGCGGAGAGCAGTACTTC. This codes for CASSPGTGGGEQYF.

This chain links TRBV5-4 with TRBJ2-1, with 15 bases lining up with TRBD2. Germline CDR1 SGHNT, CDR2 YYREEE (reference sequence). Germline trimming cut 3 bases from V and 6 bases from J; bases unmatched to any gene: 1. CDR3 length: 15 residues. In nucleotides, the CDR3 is TGTGCCAGCAGCTGGACTAGCGGGAGGGCCAATGAGCAGTTCTTC. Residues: CASSWTSGRANEQFF.

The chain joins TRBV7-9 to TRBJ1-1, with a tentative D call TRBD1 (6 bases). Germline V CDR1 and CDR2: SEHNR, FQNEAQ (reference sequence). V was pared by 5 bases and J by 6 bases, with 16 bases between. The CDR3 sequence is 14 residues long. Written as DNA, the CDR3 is TGTGCCAGCAGCCTCGGGGGGGGCGTTTCTGAAGCTTTCTTT. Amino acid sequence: CASSLGGGVSEAFF.

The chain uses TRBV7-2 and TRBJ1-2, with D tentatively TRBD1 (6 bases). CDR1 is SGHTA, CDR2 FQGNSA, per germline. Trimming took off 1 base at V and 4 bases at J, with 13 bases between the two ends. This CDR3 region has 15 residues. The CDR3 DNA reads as TGTGCCAGCAGCTTAGGAATCGGGGGGGCCTATGGCTACACCTTC. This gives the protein CASSLGIGGAYGYTF.

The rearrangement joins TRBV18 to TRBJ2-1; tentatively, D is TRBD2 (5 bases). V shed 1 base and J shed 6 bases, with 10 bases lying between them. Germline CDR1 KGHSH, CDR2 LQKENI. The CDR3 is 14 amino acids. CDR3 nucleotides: TGTGCCAGCTCACCACTCGGGGTATTCAATGAGCAGTTCTTC. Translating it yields CASSPLGVFNEQFF.

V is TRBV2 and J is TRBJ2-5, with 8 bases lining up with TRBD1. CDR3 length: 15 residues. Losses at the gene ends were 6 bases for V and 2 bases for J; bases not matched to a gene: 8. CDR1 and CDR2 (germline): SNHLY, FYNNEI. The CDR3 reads CASSPFGTGQETQYF. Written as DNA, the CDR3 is TGTGCCAGCAGCCCCTTCGGGACAGGTCAAGAGACCCAGTACTTC.

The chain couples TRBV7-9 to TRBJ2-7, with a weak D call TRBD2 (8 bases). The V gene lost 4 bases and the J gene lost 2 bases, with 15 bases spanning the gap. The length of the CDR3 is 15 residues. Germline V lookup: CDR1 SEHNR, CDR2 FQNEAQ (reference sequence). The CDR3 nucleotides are TGTGCCAGCAGCTCGGGAGGGGGACAGACCTACGAGCAGTACTTC. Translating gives CASSSGGGQTYEQYF.

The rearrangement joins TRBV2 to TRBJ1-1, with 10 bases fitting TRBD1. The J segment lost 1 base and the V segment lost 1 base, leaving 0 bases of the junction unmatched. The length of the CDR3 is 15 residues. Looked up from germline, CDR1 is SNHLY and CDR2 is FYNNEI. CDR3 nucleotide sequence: TGTGCCAGCAGTGAAGGGGACAGGGGGAACACTGAAGCTTTCTTT. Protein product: CASSEGDRGNTEAFF.

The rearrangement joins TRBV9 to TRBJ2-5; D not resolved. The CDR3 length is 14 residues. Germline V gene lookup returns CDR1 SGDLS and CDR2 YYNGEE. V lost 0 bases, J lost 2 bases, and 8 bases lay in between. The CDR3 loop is CASSVGGQQETQYF. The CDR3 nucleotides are TGTGCCAGCAGCGTAGGTGGGCAGCAAGAGACCCAGTACTTC.

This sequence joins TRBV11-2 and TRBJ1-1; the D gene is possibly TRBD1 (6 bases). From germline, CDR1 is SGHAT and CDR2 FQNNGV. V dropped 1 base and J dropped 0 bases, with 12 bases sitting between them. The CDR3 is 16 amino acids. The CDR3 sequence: CASSLGAGQMNTEAFF. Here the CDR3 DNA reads TGTGCCAGCAGCTTAGGGGCAGGACAGATGAACACTGAAGCTTTCTTT.

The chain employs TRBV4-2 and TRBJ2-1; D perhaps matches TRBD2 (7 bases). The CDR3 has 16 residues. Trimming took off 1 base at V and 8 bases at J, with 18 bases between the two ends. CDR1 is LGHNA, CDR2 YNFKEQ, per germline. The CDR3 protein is CASSQGGRGAWDEQFF. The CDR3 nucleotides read TGTGCCAGCAGCCAAGGTGGACGGGGGGCGTGGGATGAGCAGTTCTTC.

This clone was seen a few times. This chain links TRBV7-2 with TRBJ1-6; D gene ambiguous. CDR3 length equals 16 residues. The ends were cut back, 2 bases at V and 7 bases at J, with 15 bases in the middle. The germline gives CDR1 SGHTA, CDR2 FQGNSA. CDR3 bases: TGTGCCAGCAGCTTAAGCCAGGTCGCCACCAATTCACCCCTCCACTTT. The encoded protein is CASSLSQVATNSPLHF.

For the CDR3, the DNA is TGTGCCTGGAGTGGCGGTAACAAGAACACCGGGGAGCTGTTTTTT. This sequence encodes CAWSGGNKNTGELFF. The J gene is TRBJ2-2, the V gene TRBV30; D not resolved. The CDR3 extends over 15 amino acids. V was clipped by 1 base and J by 1 base, with 10 bases between them. The germline V gene has CDR1 GTSNPN and CDR2 SVGIG (reference sequence).

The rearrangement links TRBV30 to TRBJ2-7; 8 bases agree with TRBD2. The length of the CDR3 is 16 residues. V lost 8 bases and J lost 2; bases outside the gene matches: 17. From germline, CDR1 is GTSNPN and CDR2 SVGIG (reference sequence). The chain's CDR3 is CAGEGLGLGFPYEQYF. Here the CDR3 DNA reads TGTGCCGGGGAGGGACTGGGACTAGGTTTCCCCTACGAGCAGTACTTC.

The CDR3 spells CSVPGLTMDGYTF. As DNA, the CDR3 is TGCAGCGTTCCCGGTCTAACTATGGATGGCTACACCTTC. This sequence joins TRBV29-1 and TRBJ1-2; no clear D. Trimming took off 5 bases at V and 6 bases at J, with 16 bases between the two ends. This CDR3 contains 13 residues. CDR1 is SQVTM and CDR2 is ANQGSEA in the germline V gene. The full variable domain, with the rest looked up from reference TRBV29-1 and TRBJ1-2, is SAVISQKPSRDICQRGTSLTIQCQVDSQVTMMFWYRQQPGQSLTLIATANQGSEATYESGFVIDKFPISRPNLTFSTLTVSNMSPEDSSIYLCSVPGLTMDGYTFGSGTRLTVV.

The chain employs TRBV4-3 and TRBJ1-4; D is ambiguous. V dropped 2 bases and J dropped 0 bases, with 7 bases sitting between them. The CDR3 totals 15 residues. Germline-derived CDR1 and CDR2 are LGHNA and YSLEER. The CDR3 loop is CASSQNPSTNEKLFF. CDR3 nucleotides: TGCGCCAGCAGCCAAAATCCGTCAACTAATGAAAAACTGTTTTTT.

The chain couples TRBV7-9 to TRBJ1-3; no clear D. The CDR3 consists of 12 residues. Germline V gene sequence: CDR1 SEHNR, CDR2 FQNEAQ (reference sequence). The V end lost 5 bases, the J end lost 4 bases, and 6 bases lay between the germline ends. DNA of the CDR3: TGTGCCAGCAGCATACAAGGAAACACCATATATTTT. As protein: CASSIQGNTIYF.